This T cell receptor (beta chain) was retrieved from a study of cytomegalovirus exposure and HLA in healthy donors. Study outcomes and limitations: TCR beta chains numbering under 200 were designated cytomegalovirus-associated.

A multiplex PCR was run with 60 Vbeta primers and 13 Jbeta primers. Data came from immunoSEQ multiplex PCR; TCRdb stores just in-frame clones and leaves some out. The profile shows roughly 120,000 clones, roughly 68% of them singletons. Concerning this clone: The antigen remains undetermined.

The length of the CDR3 is 15 residues. Per germline, CDR1 SGDLS and CDR2 YYNGEE. Deletions cut 2 bases from V and 1 base from J, with 12 bases between. In nominal health when sampled, donors likely had unrecorded immune exposures nonetheless. The chain recombines TRBV9 with TRBJ1-1; TRBD1 might be the D (6 bases). This receptor was identified in a man younger than 40 in good health and CMV-seropositive. Source material: PBMCs. CDR3 sequence: CASSVANRANTEAFF. In DNA, the CDR3 is TGTGCCAGCAGCGTTGCGAACAGGGCGAACACTGAAGCTTTCTTT.